These 6 T cell receptor beta chains share one sample of origin, sequenced in a study of breast tumors, draining lymph nodes, adjacent tissues. The lymph nodes were axillary draining lymph nodes from breast cancer patients. TCRdb re-analysed the multiplex PCR reads in MiXCR, keeping a single row per CDR3 protein. The data contain approximately 200,000 distinct CDR3 sequences, around 33% of them singletons. The source material was axillary lymph node tissue. These receptors came from a female donor with breast cancer. Some clones in this sample may be carry-over from other donors' samples.

The J gene is TRBJ1-4, the V gene TRBV25-1; D is possibly TRBD1 (5 bases). This CDR3 is 16 amino acids long. Germline values: CDR1 MGHDK, CDR2 SYGVNS. V lost 3 bases and J 5 bases, leaving 16 bases between the germline ends. The CDR3 loop reads CASSDPSRGNNEKLFF. CDR3 bases: TGTGCCAGCAGTGACCCTTCCCGGGGGAACAATGAAAAACTGTTTTTT.

This clonotype was seen more than once but under ten times. Likely a read error: the CDR3 ends without its conserved phenylalanine or tryptophan. The chain joins TRBV7-2 to TRBJ2-5; D gene unclear. The CDR3 length is 14 residues. Between the trimmed V and J ends, which lost 0 bases and 5 bases, there was a span of 10 bases. Germline-derived CDR1 and CDR2 are SGHTA and FQGNSA. DNA for the CDR3: TGTGCCAGCAGCTTAGCGGGCCGTGGGGAGACCCAGTACCTC. Its protein product is CASSLAGRGETQYL.

This clonotype was found many times. This chain joins TRBV6-6 and TRBJ2-2; maybe TRBD1 (6 bases). The CDR3 loop spans 14 amino acids. The germline CDR1 and CDR2 sequences are MNHNY and SVGAGI (reference sequence). V was pared by 8 bases and J by 1 base, with 11 bases between. As DNA, the CDR3 is TGTGCCAGCCGACAGGTCCGGAACACCGGGGAGCTGTTTTTT. Amino acids: CASRQVRNTGELFF.

This clonotype has ten or more counts. The gene calls are TRBV12-3 or TRBV12-4 and TRBJ2-7; 9 bases align to TRBD1. The CDR3 runs to 15 residues. V was pared by 5 bases and J by 7 bases, with 12 bases of the junction left unmatched. The chain's CDR3 is CASSPNTGGSGEQYF. CDR3 in DNA: TGTGCCAGCAGTCCCAACACAGGGGGCTCGGGTGAGCAGTACTTC.

V usage is TRBV2 and J usage is TRBJ2-3; D gene unclear. V was cut by 1 base and J by 11 bases, with 16 bases left in between. Germline-derived CDR1 and CDR2 are SNHLY and FYNNEI. This CDR3 spans 14 amino acids. DNA for the CDR3: TGTGCCAGCAGTGAAGGATGGGGTTACAATGAGCAGTATTTT. Translating gives CASSEGWGYNEQYF.

A note on this clonotype: At one of its ends the junction is not consistent with the germline gene, which may arise from a read error. The chain recombines TRBV20-1 with TRBJ2-1; 9 bases are a match to TRBD2. The germline V gene has CDR1 DFQATT and CDR2 SNEGSKA (reference sequence). This CDR3 has 16 amino acids. CDR3 region: CSAARRAGGTYNGQFF. CDR3 coding DNA: TGCAGTGCTGCCCGAAGGGCGGGAGGGACCTACAATGGGCAGTTCTTC.